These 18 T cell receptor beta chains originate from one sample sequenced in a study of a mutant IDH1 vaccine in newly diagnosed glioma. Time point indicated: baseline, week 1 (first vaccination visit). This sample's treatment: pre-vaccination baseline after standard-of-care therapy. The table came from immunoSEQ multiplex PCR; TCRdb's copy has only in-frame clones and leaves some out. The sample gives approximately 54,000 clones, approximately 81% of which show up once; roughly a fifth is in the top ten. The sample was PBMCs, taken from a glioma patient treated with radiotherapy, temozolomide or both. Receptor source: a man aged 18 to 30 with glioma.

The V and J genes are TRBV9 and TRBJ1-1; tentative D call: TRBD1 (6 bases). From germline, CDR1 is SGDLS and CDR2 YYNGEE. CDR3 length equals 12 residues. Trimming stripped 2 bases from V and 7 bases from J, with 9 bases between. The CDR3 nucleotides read TGTGCCAGCAGCGTTATAGGGGGTGAAGCTTTCTTT. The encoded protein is CASSVIGGEAFF.

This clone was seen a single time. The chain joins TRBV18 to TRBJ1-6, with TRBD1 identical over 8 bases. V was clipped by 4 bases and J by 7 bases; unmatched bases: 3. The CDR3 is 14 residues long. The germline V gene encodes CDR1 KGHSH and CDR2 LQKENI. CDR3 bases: TGTGCCAGCTCACAGGACAGGGAGAATTCACCCCTCCACTTT. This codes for CASSQDRENSPLHF.

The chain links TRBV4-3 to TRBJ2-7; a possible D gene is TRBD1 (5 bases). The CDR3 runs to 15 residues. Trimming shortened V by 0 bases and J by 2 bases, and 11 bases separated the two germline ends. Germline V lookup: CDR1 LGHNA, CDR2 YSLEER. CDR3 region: CASSQDHGQTYEQYF. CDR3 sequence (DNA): TGCGCCAGCAGCCAAGATCACGGACAAACCTACGAGCAGTACTTC.

In DNA form, the CDR3 reads TGTGCCAGCAGTCTACAACACCGGGACTATTCCTACGAGCAGTACTTC. Amino acid sequence: CASSLQHRDYSYEQYF. This rearrangement joins TRBV28 to TRBJ2-7, with 7 bases that match TRBD2. Germline loops: CDR1 MDHEN, CDR2 SYDVKM. V lost 5 bases, J lost 1 base, and 11 bases stayed unmatched. The CDR3 extends over 16 amino acids.

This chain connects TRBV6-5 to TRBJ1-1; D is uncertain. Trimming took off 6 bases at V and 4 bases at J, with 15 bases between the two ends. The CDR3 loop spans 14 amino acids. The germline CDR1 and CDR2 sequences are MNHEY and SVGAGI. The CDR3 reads CASSPGRVGTEAFF. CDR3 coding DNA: TGTGCCAGCAGCCCCGGGAGAGTCGGCACTGAAGCTTTCTTT.

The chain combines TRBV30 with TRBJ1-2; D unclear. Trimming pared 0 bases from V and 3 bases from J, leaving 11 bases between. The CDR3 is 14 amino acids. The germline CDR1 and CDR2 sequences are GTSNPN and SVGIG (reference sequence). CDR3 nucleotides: TGTGCCTGGAGTGTATTGAGAGGAGACTATGGCTACACCTTC. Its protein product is CAWSVLRGDYGYTF. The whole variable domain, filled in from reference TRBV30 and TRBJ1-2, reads SQTIHQWPATLVQPVGSPLSLECTVEGTSNPNLYWYRQAAGRGLQLLFYSVGIGQISSEVPQNLSASRPQDRQFILSSKKLLLSDSGFYLCAWSVLRGDYGYTFGSGTRLTVV.

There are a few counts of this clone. CDR3 residues: CASSSSVSGVVNYGYTF. The CDR3 bases are TGCGCCAGCAGCTCGTCGGTCTCAGGGGTGGTGAACTATGGCTACACCTTC. The chain joins TRBV5-1 to TRBJ1-2; D perhaps matches TRBD1 (6 bases). This CDR3 contains 17 residues. The germline V gene encodes CDR1 SGHRS and CDR2 YFSETQ. Deletions cut 3 bases from V and 2 bases from J, with 20 bases between. Full variable domain (missing parts from reference TRBV5-1 and TRBJ1-2): KAGVTQTPRYLIKTRGQQVTLSCSPISGHRSVSWYQQTPGQGLQFLFEYFSETQRNKGNFPGRFSGRQFSNSRSEMNVSTLELGDSALYLCASSSSVSGVVNYGYTFGSGTRLTVV.

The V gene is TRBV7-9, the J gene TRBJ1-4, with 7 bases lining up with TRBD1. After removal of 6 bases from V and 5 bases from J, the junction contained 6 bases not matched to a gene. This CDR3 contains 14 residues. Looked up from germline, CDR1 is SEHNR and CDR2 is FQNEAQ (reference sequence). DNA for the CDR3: TGTGCCAGCAGGCGTCCGGGACAGAATGAAAAACTGTTTTTT. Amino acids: CASRRPGQNEKLFF.

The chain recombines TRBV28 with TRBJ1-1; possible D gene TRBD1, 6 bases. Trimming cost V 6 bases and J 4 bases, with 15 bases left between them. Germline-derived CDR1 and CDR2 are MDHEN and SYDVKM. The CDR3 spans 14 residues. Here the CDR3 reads CASRRGGLFTEAFF. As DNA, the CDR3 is TGTGCCAGCAGGCGGGGGGGGCTGTTCACTGAAGCTTTCTTT.

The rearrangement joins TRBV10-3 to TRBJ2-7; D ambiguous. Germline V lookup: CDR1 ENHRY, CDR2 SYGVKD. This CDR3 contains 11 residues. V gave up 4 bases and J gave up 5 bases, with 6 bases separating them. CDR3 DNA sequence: TGTGCCATCAGTGTAGGGAACGAGCAGTACTTC. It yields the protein CAISVGNEQYF.

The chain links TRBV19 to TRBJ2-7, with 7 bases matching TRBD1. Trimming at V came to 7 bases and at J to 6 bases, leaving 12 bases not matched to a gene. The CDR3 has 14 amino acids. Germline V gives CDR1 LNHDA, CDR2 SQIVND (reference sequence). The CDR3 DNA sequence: TGTGCCAGTACCTGGACAGGTCAAGGGGGCGAGCAGTACTTC. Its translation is CASTWTGQGGEQYF.

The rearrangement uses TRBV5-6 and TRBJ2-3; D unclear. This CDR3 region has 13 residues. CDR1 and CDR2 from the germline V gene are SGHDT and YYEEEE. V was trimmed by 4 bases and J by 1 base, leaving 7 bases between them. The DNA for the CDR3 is TGTGCCAGCAGCCGGTGGGGCACAGATACGCAGTATTTT. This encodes CASSRWGTDTQYF.

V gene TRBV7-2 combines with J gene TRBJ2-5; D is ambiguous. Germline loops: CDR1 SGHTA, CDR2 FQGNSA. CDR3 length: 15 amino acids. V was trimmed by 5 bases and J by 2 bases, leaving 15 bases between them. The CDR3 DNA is TGTGCCAGCAGCCCGCTGGGTCTCGTACAAGAGACCCAGTACTTC. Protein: CASSPLGLVQETQYF.

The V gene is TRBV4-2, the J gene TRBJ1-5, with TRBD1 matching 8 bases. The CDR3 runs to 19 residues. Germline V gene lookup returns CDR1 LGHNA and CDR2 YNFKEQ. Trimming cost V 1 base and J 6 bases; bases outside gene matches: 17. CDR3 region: CASSQVRVLGQGASQPQHF. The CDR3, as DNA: TGTGCCAGCAGCCAAGTACGGGTATTGGGGCAGGGGGCTAGTCAGCCCCAGCATTTT.

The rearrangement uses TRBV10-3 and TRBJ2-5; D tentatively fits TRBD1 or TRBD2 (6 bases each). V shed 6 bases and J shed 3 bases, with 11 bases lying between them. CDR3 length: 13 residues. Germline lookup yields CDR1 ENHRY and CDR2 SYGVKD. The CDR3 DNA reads TGTGCCATCAGCCCGAGGGGGGAAGAGACCCAGTACTTC. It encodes CAISPRGEETQYF.

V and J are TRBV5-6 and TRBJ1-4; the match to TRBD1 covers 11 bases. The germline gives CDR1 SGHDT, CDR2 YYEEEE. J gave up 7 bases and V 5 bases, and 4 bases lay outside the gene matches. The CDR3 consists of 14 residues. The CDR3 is CASRGQGAVEKLFF. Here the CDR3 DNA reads TGTGCCAGCAGAGGACAGGGGGCGGTTGAAAAACTGTTTTTT. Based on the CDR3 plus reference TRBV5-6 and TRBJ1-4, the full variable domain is DAGVTQSPTHLIKTRGQQVTLRCSPKSGHDTVSWYQQALGQGPQFIFQYYEEEERQRGNFPDRFSGHQFPNYSSELNVNALLLGDSALYLCASRGQGAVEKLFFGSGTQLSVL.

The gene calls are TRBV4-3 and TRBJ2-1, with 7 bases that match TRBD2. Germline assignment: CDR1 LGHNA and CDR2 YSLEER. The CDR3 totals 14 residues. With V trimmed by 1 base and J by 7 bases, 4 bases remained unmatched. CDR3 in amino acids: CASSQGGRGNEQFF. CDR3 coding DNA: TGCGCCAGCAGCCAAGGCGGGAGAGGAAATGAGCAGTTCTTC.

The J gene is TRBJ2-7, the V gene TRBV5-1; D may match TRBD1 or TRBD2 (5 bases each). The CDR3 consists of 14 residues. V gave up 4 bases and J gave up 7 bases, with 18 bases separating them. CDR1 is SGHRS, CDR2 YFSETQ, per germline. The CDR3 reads CASSPNTGTSEQYF. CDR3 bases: TGCGCCAGCAGCCCGAATACCGGGACGAGTGAGCAGTACTTC.